A selection of T cell receptor beta chains follows, all from one sample in a study of cytomegalovirus exposure and HLA in healthy donors. The table came from immunoSEQ multiplex PCR; TCRdb's copy has only in-frame clones and leaves some out. This table has over 150,000 clones, 75% to 85% appearing once. The specimen was PBMCs. The receptor set was obtained from a male donor in good health and CMV-seropositive. CDR3s include the opening cysteine and the closing phenylalanine or tryptophan. Each record gives: D gene, V gene, CDR3 protein. D genes are given only for firm matches.

D gene: TRBD1
V gene: TRBV29-1
CDR3 protein: CSVGQGGGYQETQYF

D gene: TRBD1
V gene: TRBV7-3
CDR3 protein: CASSSTGGGGYTF

D gene: .
V gene: TRBV29-1
CDR3 protein: CSVCRDMSSYEQYF

D gene: .
V gene: TRBV13
CDR3 protein: CASSLRGARNTIYF

D gene: TRBD2
V gene: TRBV6-5
CDR3 protein: CASSYGLAGGGYEQYF

D gene: .
V gene: TRBV4-1
CDR3 protein: CASSPNLGRTIMNTEAFF

D gene: .
V gene: TRBV7-9
CDR3 protein: CASSLGREELFF

D gene: .
V gene: TRBV21-1
CDR3 protein: CASTTWVELNYGYTF

D gene: TRBD1
V gene: TRBV27
CDR3 protein: CASRVTGGVNGYTF

D gene: .
V gene: TRBV4-1
CDR3 protein: CASSQEVRFYEQYF

D gene: TRBD1
V gene: TRBV2
CDR3 protein: CASSPGGLIYNSPLHF

D gene: TRBD1
V gene: TRBV5-6
CDR3 protein: CASSLLSPDRVPSYEQYF

D gene: .
V gene: TRBV4-1
CDR3 protein: CASSQGEVGTAFF

D gene: .
V gene: TRBV6-5
CDR3 protein: CASSSARDSPILQFF

D gene: .
V gene: TRBV15
CDR3 protein: CATSTDTSGNTIYF

D gene: TRBD1
V gene: TRBV4-1
CDR3 protein: CASSQEAPGQGLRPKGDEQFF

D gene: TRBD2
V gene: TRBV5-5
CDR3 protein: CASSLALAGGQETQYF

D gene: .
V gene: TRBV7-9
CDR3 protein: CASSSTRIYEQYF

D gene: .
V gene: TRBV27
CDR3 protein: CASSFRNEQYF

D gene: .
V gene: TRBV7-9
CDR3 protein: CASSKEGSSYEQYF

D gene: .
V gene: TRBV5-6
CDR3 protein: CASSLQGPNYGYTF

D gene: .
V gene: TRBV9
CDR3 protein: CASSPRAQGYSYNEQFF

D gene: TRBD1
V gene: TRBV5-1
CDR3 protein: CASSASGGGYGYTF

D gene: TRBD2
V gene: TRBV19
CDR3 protein: CASSITSGGEQYF

D gene: TRBD2
V gene: TRBV18
CDR3 protein: CASSPTSADYNEQFF

D gene: .
V gene: TRBV7-9
CDR3 protein: CSSSPLSSYEQYF

D gene: .
V gene: TRBV7-2
CDR3 protein: CASSLGSIGGTEAFF

D gene: TRBD1
V gene: TRBV5-4
CDR3 protein: CASSLKQGTNEKLFF

D gene: .
V gene: TRBV5-4
CDR3 protein: CASSPWTASTDTQYF

D gene: TRBD1
V gene: TRBV5-1
CDR3 protein: CASSLGQGFGQPQHF

D gene: .
V gene: TRBV30
CDR3 protein: CAGARTVQYGYTF

D gene: TRBD2
V gene: TRBV5-1
CDR3 protein: CASSPLLAGGPGELFF

D gene: TRBD2
V gene: TRBV19
CDR3 protein: CASTLAGGAYEQYF

D gene: .
V gene: TRBV7-9
CDR3 protein: CASSSTPGAYEQYF

D gene: TRBD1
V gene: TRBV30
CDR3 protein: CAWSPGGGSGYTF

D gene: .
V gene: TRBV7-3
CDR3 protein: CASSLTVGNTGELFF

D gene: .
V gene: TRBV30
CDR3 protein: CASAGYGHGEAFF

D gene: .
V gene: TRBV4-2
CDR3 protein: CASSQGVGASVTGELFF

D gene: TRBD1
V gene: TRBV6-5
CDR3 protein: CASSVQGAGNTIYF

D gene: .
V gene: TRBV2
CDR3 protein: CASSEKGPGNTIYF

D gene: TRBD1
V gene: TRBV4-2
CDR3 protein: CASSPGDRDTEAFF

D gene: TRBD1
V gene: TRBV18
CDR3 protein: CASSPQGADSPLHF

D gene: TRBD1
V gene: TRBV5-4
CDR3 protein: CASRSNGQGRNEQYF

D gene: TRBD2
V gene: TRBV6-6
CDR3 protein: CASSYRGGTNEQFF

D gene: .
V gene: TRBV6-6
CDR3 protein: CASNKDSFPGNTIYF

D gene: .
V gene: TRBV2
CDR3 protein: CASSDGETTPAF

D gene: TRBD1
V gene: TRBV5-1
CDR3 protein: CASSFIGTGVTGNTIYF

D gene: TRBD2
V gene: TRBV9
CDR3 protein: CASSAGSGPYEQYF

D gene: .
V gene: TRBV19
CDR3 protein: CASSLQGRDTEAFF

D gene: .
V gene: TRBV29-1
CDR3 protein: CSAKPADSGEKLFF

D gene: TRBD1
V gene: TRBV6-5
CDR3 protein: CASRTGQGAREQYF

D gene: .
V gene: TRBV2
CDR3 protein: CASSENRPLNGSPLHF

D gene: .
V gene: TRBV7-9
CDR3 protein: CASSLSAGELFF

D gene: TRBD1
V gene: TRBV5-6
CDR3 protein: CASSLGTGNPYEQYF

D gene: .
V gene: TRBV6-1
CDR3 protein: CASRRDPPGAIYF

D gene: .
V gene: TRBV30
CDR3 protein: CAWSPGTDTQYF

D gene: TRBD2
V gene: TRBV10-3
CDR3 protein: CAISVAGFTDTQYF

D gene: .
V gene: TRBV5-1
CDR3 protein: CASSLGPSEQFF

D gene: .
V gene: TRBV9
CDR3 protein: CASSVGGTTDTQYF

D gene: TRBD2
V gene: TRBV5-1
CDR3 protein: CASSYGLAGIDTQYF